This T cell receptor beta chain is from a study of CD8 T cells in Susac syndrome (dated by TCRdb to between 2018 and 2021). With regard to the full study: Repertoire sequencing was used to test whether CD8+ T cell activation and differentiation in Susac syndrome was antigen driven. CD8+ T cell repertoire clonality was compared between some 12 healthy donors, roughly 14 Susac syndrome patients and approximately 15 multiple sclerosis patients. Study-wide findings and limitations: The number of individuals in the TCR sequencing and HLA analysis was acknowledged as relatively small.

RNA was extracted using the RNeasy kit, and roughly 0.45 to 1 ug of the RNA was reverse transcribed with random hexamers. The immunoSEQ multiplex PCR assay, covering 54 Vbeta and 13 Jbeta segments, was used to amplify TCR beta CDR3 regions. PCR amplification bias was corrected by using a synthetic template baseline for primer optimization and computational correction. From the authors' description of their analysis: Reads were assigned to V, D and J genes according to IMGT and analyzed in immunoSEQ Analyzer, with only productive sequences retained. Clonality was computed as one minus Shannon entropy normalized by log2 of the number of productive unique sequences. Public and private clones were assessed among the 100 most prevalent clones of each patient and control. A clone was defined as Susac-specific if it was absent from the healthy and MS cohorts, from some 980 published viral clones and from other ImmuneACCESS disease sequences. Through fastp at Q25 and MiXCR, TCRdb rebuilt clones from the public reads, retaining in-frame beta chains. Identical CDR3 protein sequences are pooled into one entry, listed with their most common genes and DNA. The V and J calls and clone size are TCRdb's, not the authors'. Counted in this sample were 350,000 to 550,000 distinct CDR3 sequences; more than 70% of them appeared once. The top ten clones comprise about 0.12% of the sample.

High-throughput TCR beta sequencing profiled peripheral blood CD8+ and CD4+ T cells from healthy donors, Susac syndrome patients and multiple sclerosis patients. The multiple sclerosis controls were treatment-naive patients who had stable or active relapsing-remitting disease and met the revised McDonald criteria. CD8+ TEMRA cells were enriched by FACS, while bulk CD8+ and CD4+ T cells were purified by magnetic negative isolation. Blood was drawn into EDTA tubes, processed within 24 hours, and PBMCs were isolated by density gradient centrifugation. PBMCs intended for TCR sequencing were cryopreserved in liquid nitrogen and were subsequently thawed in a 37 degrees C water bath. The sorted or isolated CD4+, CD8+ and CD8+ TEMRA cells had a purity of 90% or higher. According to the germline V gene, CDR1 reads MDHEN and CDR2 reads SYDVKM. Trimming takes 3 bases from V and 4 bases from J, and the germline ends sit 12 bases apart. The CDR3 measures 14 amino acids from cysteine to phenylalanine. The CDR3 DNA has 42 bases and is translated from base 1.

As regards this clonotype: No antigen is known for it. Within one base of it there is no much larger clone, and no base qualities were kept.

Sample: CD8+ T cells from PBMCs. Recombination joined TRBV28 with TRBJ1-1; the D gene assignment is ambiguous. The receptor comes from a human donor with multiple sclerosis. The sequenced DNA: TGTGCCAGCAGTTTGTCCCCCCGTACCACTGAAGCTTTCTTT. This yields the protein CASSLSPRTTEAFF.